These T cell receptor beta chains were read from a single sample in a study of blood T cells in healthy people across ages. TCRdb reprocessed the 5' RACE reads with MiXCR, giving one entry per CDR3 protein. The table records approximately 810,000 distinct CDR3 sequences, under 35% of them present only once. Material: blood. Receptors originate from a woman of 80 years or more in good health. The CDR3 runs from the conserved cysteine through the conserved F or W. The D gene is left open where the match is weak.

CDR3 protein	V gene	D gene	CDR3 length	J gene
CASSSGSNTGELFF	TRBV4-3	-	14	TRBJ2-2
CASSQDGAGTDTQYF	TRBV4-3	-	15	TRBJ2-3
CASSEYSGGLYNEQFF	TRBV25-1	-	16	TRBJ2-1
CSAPNPRTSGGHGTQYF	TRBV20-1	TRBD2	17	TRBJ2-3
CASSLSLGDQPQHF	TRBV7-2	-	14	TRBJ1-5
CASSDRTSSYEQYF	TRBV10-2	-	14	TRBJ2-7
CASSLSDRGTDGYTF	TRBV7-9	TRBD1	15	TRBJ1-2
CASSRLTGNEQFF	TRBV4-3	-	13	TRBJ2-1
CASRLGWTDTDTQYF	TRBV11-2	-	15	TRBJ2-3
CSARDKLAGNTDTQYF	TRBV20-1	TRBD2	16	TRBJ2-3
CATSLKRKDTQYF	TRBV6-5	-	13	TRBJ2-3
CSATRTPGLAAGELFF	TRBV20-1	TRBD2	16	TRBJ2-2
CASSLNGGASGEQFF	TRBV5-1	TRBD2	15	TRBJ2-1
CASRIAGGLLGELFF	TRBV12-3/TRBV12-4	TRBD2	15	TRBJ2-2
CATSDAELQYGYTF	TRBV24-1	-	14	TRBJ1-2
CSARAAGGSYTF	TRBV20-1	TRBD1	12	TRBJ1-2
CASRPSHKDRDEQFF	TRBV4-1	TRBD1	15	TRBJ2-1
CASSRRQGNDEKLFF	TRBV4-2	TRBD1	15	TRBJ1-4
CASSLDTRGGKGETQYF	TRBV11-2	-	17	TRBJ2-5
CASSSGNPGPDTQYF	TRBV7-2	TRBD2	15	TRBJ2-3
CASSPFAGGSYEQYF	TRBV18	TRBD2	15	TRBJ2-7
CASSPVRSSYEQYF	TRBV18	-	14	TRBJ2-7
CASSLLVPGGTDTQYF	TRBV27	-	16	TRBJ2-3
CASSPGLAGGPRSYNEQFF	TRBV6-2/TRBV6-3	TRBD2	19	TRBJ2-1
CASSSKTGGIGGYTF	TRBV7-9	TRBD1	15	TRBJ1-2
CAGLGQSYGYTF	TRBV2	-	12	TRBJ1-2
CASSVAPRDRNGYTF	TRBV5-1	TRBD1	15	TRBJ1-2
CASSLQRGAGDEQFF	TRBV7-2	-	15	TRBJ2-1
CASSLSHRDAGYTF	TRBV3-1	-	14	TRBJ1-2
CASSSPQPGRGKNQETQYF	TRBV28	-	19	TRBJ2-5
CASSLTSGDQDTQYF	TRBV7-9	TRBD2	15	TRBJ2-3
CAEARGLPGELFF	TRBV7-2	-	13	TRBJ2-2
CAWRTVNYGYTF	TRBV30	-	12	TRBJ1-2
CASSRTGTASTGELFF	TRBV3-1	-	16	TRBJ2-2
CASSLAALASDTQYF	TRBV5-1	-	15	TRBJ2-3
CASSPPGAEGYTF	TRBV18	-	13	TRBJ1-2
CSILPGATGNTIYF	TRBV29-1	-	14	TRBJ1-3
CASSPLPRTSGGWTETQYF	TRBV18	TRBD2	19	TRBJ2-5
CASSRAGAYNEQFF	TRBV6-5	-	14	TRBJ2-1
CASRGLEGGETQYF	TRBV7-2	TRBD2	14	TRBJ2-5
CSAHYRGIKNGYTF	TRBV20-1	TRBD1	14	TRBJ1-2
CASSLGTSGRRGEQYF	TRBV7-2	TRBD2	16	TRBJ2-7
CSPGQGTYEQYF	TRBV20-1	TRBD1	12	TRBJ2-7
CSVPGTGKNIQYF	TRBV29-1	TRBD1	13	TRBJ2-4
CASSLKTSEELFF	TRBV7-2	TRBD2	13	TRBJ2-2
CASSLVVTDTEAFF	TRBV5-1	-	14	TRBJ1-1
CASSQAGGNEQFF	TRBV4-3	-	13	TRBJ2-1
CASSDSGPFDYGYTF	TRBV12-3/TRBV12-4	-	15	TRBJ1-2
CASSLGEPYEQYF	TRBV7-9	-	13	-
CASSQVGLAGGELFF	TRBV3-1	TRBD2	15	TRBJ2-2
CASSSGVSGYTF	TRBV6-2/TRBV6-3	-	12	TRBJ1-2
CASSVSGGQGAKGGTQYF	TRBV6-1	TRBD1	18	TRBJ2-5
CASSPTGLFNTEAFF	TRBV9	-	15	TRBJ1-1
CAISLTGGTDTQYF	TRBV10-3	-	14	TRBJ2-3
CASGHEDEQFF	TRBV7-3	-	11	TRBJ2-1
CSAQGNRGPLWNEQFF	TRBV20-1	TRBD1	16	TRBJ2-1